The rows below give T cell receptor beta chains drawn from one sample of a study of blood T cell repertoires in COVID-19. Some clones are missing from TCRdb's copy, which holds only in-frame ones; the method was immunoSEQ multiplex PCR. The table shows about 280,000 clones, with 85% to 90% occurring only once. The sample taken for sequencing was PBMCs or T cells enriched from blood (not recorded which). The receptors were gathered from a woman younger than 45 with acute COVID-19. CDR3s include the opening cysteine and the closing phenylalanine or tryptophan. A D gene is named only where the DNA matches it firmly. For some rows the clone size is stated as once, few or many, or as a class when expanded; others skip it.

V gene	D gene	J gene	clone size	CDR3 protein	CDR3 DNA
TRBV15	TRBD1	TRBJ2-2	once	CATSRNRGTNTGELFF	TGTGCCACCAGCAGAAACAGGGGGACTAACACCGGGGAGCTGTTTTTT
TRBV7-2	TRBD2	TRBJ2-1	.	CASSSPGLVNEQFF	TGTGCCAGCAGCTCTCCGGGACTAGTGAATGAGCAGTTCTTC
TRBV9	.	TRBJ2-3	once	CASSVGGDTDTQYF	TGTGCCAGCAGCGTAGGCGGGGACACAGATACGCAGTATTTT
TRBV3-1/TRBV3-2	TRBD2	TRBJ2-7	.	CASSLGSGRTYEQYF	TGTGCCAGCAGCCTCGGTAGCGGGAGGACCTACGAGCAGTACTTC
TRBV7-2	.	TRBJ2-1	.	CASSMHRDEQFF	TGTGCCAGCAGCATGCACCGGGATGAGCAGTTCTTC
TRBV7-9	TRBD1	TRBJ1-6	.	CASSPKTGASNNSPLHF	TGTGCCAGCAGCCCGAAGACAGGGGCCTCGAATAATTCACCCCTCCACTTT
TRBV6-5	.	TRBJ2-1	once	CASSLAFGEQFF	TGTGCCAGCAGCCTAGCATTTGGTGAGCAGTTCTTC
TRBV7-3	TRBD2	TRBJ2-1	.	CASSFGLAGESEQFF	TGTGCCAGCAGCTTCGGACTAGCGGGAGAAAGTGAGCAGTTCTTC
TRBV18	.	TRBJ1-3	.	CASSPPSSSGNTIYF	TGTGCCAGCTCACCACCCTCCAGCTCTGGAAACACCATATATTTT
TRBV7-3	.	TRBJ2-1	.	CASSESSYNEQFF	TGTGCCAGCAGCGAGTCCTCCTACAATGAGCAGTTCTTC
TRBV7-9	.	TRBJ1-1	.	CASRQAGTRDTEAFF	TGTGCCAGCAGGCAAGCCGGGACTAGAGACACTGAAGCTTTCTTT
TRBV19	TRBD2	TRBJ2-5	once	CASSPGLAGGLETQYF	TGTGCCAGTAGTCCCGGACTAGCGGGAGGTTTGGAGACCCAGTACTTC
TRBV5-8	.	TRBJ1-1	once	CASSLEPETEAFF	TGTGCCAGCAGCTTGGAACCAGAAACTGAAGCTTTCTTT
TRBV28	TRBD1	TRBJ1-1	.	CASSPGQATRGAFF	TGTGCCAGCAGCCCGGGACAGGCGACCCGGGGAGCTTTCTTT
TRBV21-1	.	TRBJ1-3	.	CASSLQGLGNTIYF	TGTGCCAGCAGCTTACAGGGTCTTGGAAACACCATATATTTT
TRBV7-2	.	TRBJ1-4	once	CASSLGAGQGGEKLFF	TGTGCCAGCAGCTTGGGGGCCGGGCAGGGTGGTGAAAAACTGTTTTTT
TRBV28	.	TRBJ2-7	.	CASSLVGPPEYEQYF	TGTGCCAGCAGTTTGGTGGGGCCCCCGGAATACGAGCAGTACTTC
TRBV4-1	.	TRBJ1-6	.	CASSQVGQGAHSPLHF	TGCGCCAGCAGCCAAGTAGGGCAGGGTGCCCATTCACCCCTCCACTTT
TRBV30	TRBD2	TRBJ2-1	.	CAWSEGLAGNEQFF	TGTGCCTGGAGTGAGGGACTAGCGGGAAATGAGCAGTTCTTC
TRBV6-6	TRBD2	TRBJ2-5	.	CASRGRLAGQTQYF	TGTGCCAGCCGAGGAAGACTAGCGGGTCAGACCCAGTACTTC
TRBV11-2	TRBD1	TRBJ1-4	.	CASSHGQGGEKLFF	TGTGCCAGCAGCCATGGACAGGGTGGGGAAAAACTGTTTTTT
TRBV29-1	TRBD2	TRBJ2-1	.	CSVAEASGSTGYNEQFF	TGCAGCGTGGCCGAGGCTAGCGGGAGTACTGGGTACAATGAGCAGTTCTTC
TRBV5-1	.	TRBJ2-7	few	CASSWSTGTYEQYF	TGCGCCAGCAGCTGGAGTACAGGGACCTACGAGCAGTACTTC
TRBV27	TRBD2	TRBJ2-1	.	CASSEGVLAVNEQFF	TGTGCCAGCAGTGAAGGTGTACTAGCGGTGAATGAGCAGTTCTTC
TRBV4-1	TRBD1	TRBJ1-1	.	CASSQAQGKTEAFF	TGCGCCAGCAGCCAAGCACAGGGGAAAACTGAAGCTTTCTTT
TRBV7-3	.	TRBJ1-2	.	CASSLNSGSGYTF	TGTGCCAGCAGCTTAAATTCGGGGTCTGGCTACACCTTC
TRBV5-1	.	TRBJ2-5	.	CASSLMGGVETQYF	TGCGCCAGCAGCTTGATGGGGGGTGTTGAGACCCAGTACTTC
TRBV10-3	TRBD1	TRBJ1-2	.	CAISEWGQDYGYTF	TGTGCCATCAGTGAGTGGGGACAGGACTATGGCTACACCTTC
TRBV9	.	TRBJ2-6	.	CASSVGSVQANVLTF	TGTGCCAGCAGCGTAGGGTCAGTGCAGGCCAACGTCCTGACTTTC
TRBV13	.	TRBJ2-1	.	CASSFQNEQFF	TGTGCCAGCAGCTTTCAGAATGAGCAGTTCTTC